This TCR beta chain was documented in a study of cytotoxic CD8 clonotypes in ibrutinib-treated CLL. Study-level results: Public clonotypes were uncommon and contracted or stayed stable on treatment. Increased clonality at ibrutinib response gave way to a return toward baseline at progression.

Germline V gene data show CDR1 as SGHNT and CDR2 as YYREEE (reference sequence). The CDR3 consists of 13 residues. The V end lost 4 bases, the J end lost 4 bases, and 11 bases lay between the germline ends. With sequencing, the targeted depth ranged from 1 in 200,000 to 1 in 1 million T cells. The protocol was immunoSEQ multiplex PCR, while the TCRdb copy is restricted to in-frame clones and leaves out a portion. The sample shows under 150,000 clones, around four fifths of them seen only once. Remarks on this clone: The target antigen is unknown.

This clonotype originated in a human donor with chronic lymphocytic leukemia. The gene calls are TRBV5-4 and TRBJ1-2, with a weak D call TRBD1 (6 bases). The input for sequencing was PBMCs, taken after 24 months of ibrutinib treatment. CDR3 sequence reads: CASSPGTTYGYTF. In nucleotides, the CDR3 is TGTGCCAGCAGCCCCGGGACAACCTATGGCTACACCTTC.